This TCR beta chain stems from a study of Ad26.COV2.S vaccination and SARS-CoV-2 variants. Overall study results and limits: Greater spike-specific TCR breadth was seen in vaccine recipients than in placebo recipients. Substantial post-vaccination breadth of spike-specific CD8+ and CD4+ T cell responses was reported.

This clone was picked up a small number of times. Its antigen is not known. Specified treatment: around 19 received Ad26.COV2.S at low or high dose, single or two shots; a few received placebo; per-sample allocation not given. Samples came from day 63 after the first vaccine or placebo injection. Wuhan-strain SARS-CoV-2 spike was expressed by the Ad26 vector that made up the vaccine. The CDR3 consists of 16 residues. Germline V lookup: CDR1 SEHNR, CDR2 FQNEAQ (reference sequence). V was shortened by 8 bases and J by 0 bases, with 18 bases between the two germline ends. The assay was immunoSEQ multiplex PCR, and TCRdb's table has in-frame clones only and misses some. The sample records a few hundred thousand clones, around nine tenths being singletons.

The sequences come from peripheral blood, collected in a trial of Ad26.COV2.S vaccine versus placebo. The V call is TRBV7-9, the J call TRBJ2-3, with D hard to call. This receptor was obtained from a person aged 18-60 years who received the Ad26.COV2.S COVID-19 vaccine or a placebo. This chain's CDR3 is CASGLGGPFSTDTQYF. The DNA of the CDR3 is TGTGCCAGCGGTTTGGGCGGACCTTTTAGCACAGATACGCAGTATTTT.